This T cell receptor (beta chain) was identified in a study of T cell responses to AZD1222 COVID-19 vaccine. With V trimmed by 3 bases and J by 8 bases, 8 bases remained unmatched. The CDR3 contains 16 residues. Germline V gives CDR1 LNHDA, CDR2 SQIVND (reference sequence). As to this clone: Its specificity is not known.

Only in-frame clones appear in the TCRdb table, and some are missing; sequencing was by immunoSEQ multiplex PCR. The table shows roughly 95,000 clones, with 92% occurring only once. Findings of the study overall: Baseline seropositives among AZD1222 recipients totaled only six. Females outnumbered males among donors, who were mostly white British; clonal diversity was possibly underestimated. Spike-specific TCR breadth rose after two AZD1222 doses, and depth rose as well.

The clonotype was recovered from an adult who received the AZD1222 COVID-19 vaccine. This specimen was peripheral blood, taken 28 days after the second AZD1222 dose. This chain joins TRBV19 and TRBJ2-2; the match to TRBD2 covers 11 bases. CDR3: CASSIGLAGSGGELFF. The CDR3 nucleotides read TGTGCCAGTAGTATCGGACTAGCGGGCAGTGGGGGGGAGCTGTTTTTT.